One and the same sample provided the 18 T cell receptor beta chains below, sequenced in a study of T cell responses to AZD1222 COVID-19 vaccine. TCRdb's copy holds only in-frame clones and misses some; the assay was immunoSEQ multiplex PCR. The sample has under 20,000 clones; 84% are singletons. The specimen comprised peripheral blood, sampled 28 days after the second AZD1222 dose. The origin of the receptors is an adult who received the AZD1222 COVID-19 vaccine.

This clone was seen more than once but under ten times. The chain joins TRBV9 to TRBJ2-7; perhaps D is TRBD1 or TRBD2 (5 bases each). Germline V gene lookup returns CDR1 SGDLS and CDR2 YYNGEE. V dropped 3 bases and J dropped 5 bases, with 15 bases sitting between them. The CDR3 runs to 14 residues. The CDR3 protein is CASSALGRDHEQYF. CDR3 coding DNA: TGTGCCAGCAGCGCGTTGGGCAGGGACCACGAGCAGTACTTC.

The chain couples TRBV9 to TRBJ1-2; D is uncertain. This CDR3 is 11 amino acids long. Germline loops: CDR1 SGDLS, CDR2 YYNGEE. V lost 7 bases, J lost 8 bases, and 12 bases lay in between. CDR3 nucleotides: TGTGCCAGCCGCCTCTCGGGGGGCTACACCTTC. It specifies CASRLSGGYTF.

The chain joins TRBV7-2 to TRBJ1-2, with D uncertain. CDR1 is SGHTA and CDR2 is FQGNSA in the germline V gene. The CDR3 has 13 residues. Trimming stripped 6 bases from V and 5 bases from J, with 13 bases between. CDR3 protein: CASRLQSGYGYTF. The CDR3 region has the DNA TGTGCCAGCAGGCTACAGAGCGGATATGGCTACACCTTC.

Only one count was recorded for this clone. A junction end diverges from the germline sequence, so it may reflect a read error. This sequence joins TRBV3-1 (or the pseudogene TRBV3-2) and TRBJ2-4; D is unclear. CDR3 length: 15 amino acids. The V gene's germline CDR1 is LGHDT and CDR2 YNNKEL (reference sequence). CDR3 sequence reads: CASTQLGLAKNIQYF. CDR3 DNA sequence: TGTGCCAGCACCCAATTGGGTCTAGCCAAAAACATTCAGTACTTC.

Only one count was recorded for this clone. The chain carries TRBV19 and TRBJ1-2; TRBD1 agrees at 8 bases. V shed 5 bases, J shed 7 bases, and the junction held 9 bases outside the gene matches. CDR3 length: 14 amino acids. CDR1 is LNHDA and CDR2 is SQIVND in the germline V gene (reference sequence). The CDR3 nucleotides are TGTGCCAGTAGTTCTACAGGGGGACCGCTTGGCTACACCTTC. It translates to CASSSTGGPLGYTF.

The chain employs TRBV20-1 and TRBJ1-2; no reliable D call. CDR1 is DFQATT, CDR2 SNEGSKA, per germline (reference sequence). The V gene lost 6 bases and the J gene lost 4 bases, with 9 bases spanning the gap. There are 11 residues in the CDR3. CDR3 protein: CSAARVYGYTF. Here the CDR3 DNA reads TGCAGTGCCGCGAGGGTCTATGGCTACACCTTC.

This clone was seen once. The V and J genes are TRBV29-1 and TRBJ2-3; the D is unclear. There are 15 residues in the CDR3. Germline CDR1 SQVTM, CDR2 ANQGSEA. Trimming removed 4 bases from V and 0 bases from J, with 14 bases in between. CDR3 in DNA: TGCAGCGTTGTACCGTGGGTCAGGAGCACAGATACGCAGTATTTT. It yields the protein CSVVPWVRSTDTQYF.

V usage is TRBV3-1 (or the pseudogene TRBV3-2) and J usage is TRBJ2-3; D gene unclear. Germline lookup yields CDR1 LGHDT and CDR2 YNNKEL (reference sequence). The CDR3 covers 15 residues. Deletions cut 0 bases from V and 8 bases from J, with 15 bases between. The CDR3 DNA reads as TGTGCCAGCAGCCAAGATTATTCTAAAGAGGTTACGCAGTATTTT. Translated, it gives CASSQDYSKEVTQYF.

The chain combines TRBV5-1 with TRBJ2-2, with 13 bases that match TRBD2. CDR1 is SGHRS, CDR2 YFSETQ, per germline. After removal of 6 bases from V and 3 bases from J, the junction contained 2 bases not matched to a gene. This CDR3 comprises 15 residues. CDR3 nucleotides: TGCGCCAGCACCACTAGCGGGAGGGACACCGGGGAGCTGTTTTTT. Translation: CASTTSGRDTGELFF.

The rearrangement uses TRBV29-1 and TRBJ1-4; the D gene is possibly TRBD1 (6 bases). Trimming pared 7 bases from V and 3 bases from J, leaving 9 bases between. Germline V gene data show CDR1 as SQVTM and CDR2 as ANQGSEA. The CDR3 extends over 12 amino acids. The CDR3 nucleotides read TGCAGCGGGGGGCGGTCTAATGAAAAACTGTTTTTT. Residues: CSGGRSNEKLFF.

The gene calls are TRBV7-2 and TRBJ2-5; perhaps TRBD2 as D (5 bases). Germline loops: CDR1 SGHTA, CDR2 FQGNSA. The CDR3 has 15 amino acids. Trimming took off 0 bases at V and 0 bases at J, with 8 bases between the two ends. The CDR3 nucleotides read TGTGCCAGCAGCTTAGCGGGAGATTACCAAGAGACCCAGTACTTC. Translated: CASSLAGDYQETQYF.

The chain carries TRBV11-3 and TRBJ2-7; tentatively, D is TRBD1 (5 bases). V dropped 7 bases and J dropped 5 bases, with 15 bases sitting between them. This CDR3 has 13 residues. The germline V gene encodes CDR1 SGHNT and CDR2 YENEEA. The CDR3 loop reads CASTLGQGNEQYF. CDR3 sequence (DNA): TGTGCCAGCACCTTGGGGCAGGGAAACGAGCAGTACTTC.

The V and J genes are TRBV9 and TRBJ1-2; the match to TRBD1 covers 11 bases. The germline gives CDR1 SGDLS, CDR2 YYNGEE. This CDR3 spans 17 amino acids. Trimming cost V 4 bases and J 3 bases; bases outside gene matches: 11. The CDR3 coding sequence is TGTGCCAGCAGCCCCCAGGGACAGGGGGGCCTCGACTATGGCTACACCTTC. This sequence encodes CASSPQGQGGLDYGYTF.

The chain combines TRBV16 with TRBJ2-5; D is ambiguous. There are 16 residues in the CDR3. Looked up from germline, CDR1 is KGHSY and CDR2 is FQNENV. V was clipped by 0 bases and J by 3 bases, with 14 bases between them. The CDR3 here is CASSQSEWQAEETQYF. In nucleotides, the CDR3 is TGTGCCAGCAGCCAATCTGAATGGCAGGCTGAAGAGACCCAGTACTTC.

The chain is built from TRBV10-3 and TRBJ1-2; D gene unclear. Looked up from germline, CDR1 is ENHRY and CDR2 is SYGVKD. V lost 2 bases and J lost 5, with 12 bases in between. The CDR3 is 14 amino acids. The DNA for the CDR3 is TGTGCCATCAGTGAGGGGCAGCTTTTATATGGCTACACCTTC. Its translation: CAISEGQLLYGYTF.

The CDR3 spells CASSYQGAQGYGYTF. The CDR3 DNA reads as TGTGCCAGCAGCTATCAGGGGGCGCAGGGCTATGGCTACACCTTC. V usage is TRBV13 and J usage is TRBJ1-2, with TRBD1 identical over 8 bases. Germline V CDR1 and CDR2: PRHDT, FYEKMQ (reference sequence). This CDR3 region has 15 residues. The trim removed 4 bases at V and 4 bases at J, leaving 8 bases unmatched.

This clone was found a few times. The chain has TRBV6-2 or TRBV6-3 and TRBJ1-5, with D possibly being TRBD1 (6 bases). CDR3 length equals 15 residues. The V gene lost 5 bases and the J gene lost 5 bases, with 16 bases spanning the gap. Germline lookup yields CDR1 MNHEY and CDR2 SVGEGT. The CDR3 loop is CASSSAGGGHQPQHF. In DNA, the CDR3 is TGTGCCAGCAGTAGCGCTGGGGGCGGGCATCAGCCCCAGCATTTT.

The chain recombines TRBV7-8 with TRBJ2-6, with D hard to call. This CDR3 is built from 15 residues. V dropped 5 bases and J dropped 1 base, with 9 bases sitting between them. The germline V gene has CDR1 SGHVS and CDR2 FQNEAQ. The CDR3 nucleotides read TGTGCCAGCAGCCCCGACTGGTCTGGGGCCAACGTCCTGACTTTC. This gives the protein CASSPDWSGANVLTF.